This note documents a single T cell receptor (beta chain) sequence. Its antigen is still unknown. The CDR3 has 15 amino acids. Germline CDR1 is SGHRS and CDR2 is YFSETQ. Trimming at V came to 3 bases and at J to 2 bases, leaving 8 bases not matched to a gene. Method: immunoSEQ multiplex PCR; TCRdb's copy keeps in-frame clones and lacks some. Of roughly 120,000 clones in the sample, 85% to 90% are singletons; the top ten hold 6.5% to 9%. The data derive from a study of T cell responses to AZD1222 COVID-19 vaccine. Study-wide findings and caveats: Mapped onto spike, vaccine-associated CD4 TCRs spanned it and were dominant at 160-218 and 743-854. Baseline seropositives among AZD1222 recipients totaled only six or seven.

This TCR was sampled from an adult in good health. The specimen was peripheral blood, collected on day 0 of AZD1222 vaccination. The genes are TRBV5-1 and TRBJ2-7; 7 nucleotides align to TRBD1. The CDR3 DNA sequence: TGCGCCAGCAGCTCCACCGGGACAGCCGCCTACGAGCAGTACTTC. This gives the protein CASSSTGTAAYEQYF.